This T cell receptor beta chain derives from a study of molecular identifiers for immune sequencing clone quantification. This clonotype was observed many times. TCRdb passed the PCR reads through MiXCR, listing each CDR3 protein once. The sample lists around 300,000 distinct CDR3 sequences; 24% were seen once. Material: naive CD8+ T cells from blood, with Jurkat cell RNA spiked in. Subset defined: FACS-sorted CD8+CD4-CCR7+CD45RA+ naive T cells. The receptor was derived from a human donor in good health. Some libraries in this study had Jurkat cell RNA spiked in.

In nucleotides, the CDR3 is TGCAGTGCTAGAGATTACAGTTCCTACGAGCAGTACTTC. Translated: CSARDYSSYEQYF. V gene TRBV20-1 combines with J gene TRBJ2-7, with D unresolved. The germline V gene has CDR1 DFQATT and CDR2 SNEGSKA (reference sequence). The length of the CDR3 is 13 residues. Trimming stripped 0 bases from V and 1 base from J, with 7 bases between.